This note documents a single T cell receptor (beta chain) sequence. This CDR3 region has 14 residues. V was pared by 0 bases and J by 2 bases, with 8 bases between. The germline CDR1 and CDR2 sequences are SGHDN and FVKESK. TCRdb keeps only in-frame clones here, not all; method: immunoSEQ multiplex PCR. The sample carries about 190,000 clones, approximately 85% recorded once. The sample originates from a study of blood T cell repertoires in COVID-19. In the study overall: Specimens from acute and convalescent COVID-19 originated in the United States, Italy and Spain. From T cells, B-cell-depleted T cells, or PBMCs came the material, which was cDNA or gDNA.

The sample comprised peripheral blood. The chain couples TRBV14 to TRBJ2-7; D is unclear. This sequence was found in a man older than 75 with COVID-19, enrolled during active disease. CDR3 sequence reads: CASSQEFGPYEQYF. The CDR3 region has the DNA TGTGCCAGCAGCCAAGAGTTCGGTCCCTACGAGCAGTACTTC.